These 29 T cell receptor beta chains came from one sample sequenced in a study of cytomegalovirus exposure and HLA in healthy donors. Use of 60 Vbeta and 13 Jbeta primers characterized the PCR. Sequencing was performed with immunoSEQ multiplex PCR; in TCRdb, only in-frame clones are kept and a portion is missing. Found here are about 58,000 clones; the top ten clones hold less than 2.5%. The sequencing sample was made of PBMCs. Every receptor here comes from a woman aged 18-29 years in good health and CMV-seronegative.

The V and J genes are TRBV6-5 and TRBJ2-1; no firm D call. CDR3 length equals 12 residues. The germline V gene has CDR1 MNHEY and CDR2 SVGAGI. Trimming pared 7 bases from V and 6 bases from J, leaving 10 bases between. CDR3: CASINNLNEQFF. The CDR3 bases are TGTGCCAGCATTAACAATCTCAATGAGCAGTTCTTC.

The chain employs TRBV6-1 and TRBJ2-7, with 7 bases matching TRBD1. Germline V gives CDR1 MNHNS, CDR2 SASEGT. The CDR3 is 13 amino acids. Trimming cost V 6 bases and J 2 bases; bases outside gene matches: 4. The CDR3 spells CASRTGYAYEQYF. DNA of the CDR3: TGTGCCAGCAGGACAGGGTATGCCTACGAGCAGTACTTC.

This chain links TRBV10-1 with TRBJ1-1; D is unresolved. V was shortened by 8 bases and J by 0 bases, with 4 bases between the two germline ends. Germline assignment: CDR1 WNHNN and CDR2 SYGVQD (reference sequence). This CDR3 spans 11 amino acids. This CDR3 reads CASPMNTEAFF. The CDR3 coding sequence is TGCGCCAGCCCTATGAACACTGAAGCTTTCTTT.

The rearrangement joins TRBV14 to TRBJ1-1; TRBD1 agrees at 10 bases. The V gene end was trimmed by 5 bases and the J gene end by 2 bases; junction bases not matched to a gene: 5. Per the germline V gene, CDR1 is SGHDN and CDR2 is FVKESK. This CDR3 has 15 residues. CDR3 coding DNA: TGTGCCAGCAGCTCCCGGACAGGGGGTAACACTGAAGCTTTCTTT. It codes for CASSSRTGGNTEAFF. The full variable domain, completed using reference TRBV14 and TRBJ1-1, is EAGVTQFPSHSVIEKGQTVTLRCDPISGHDNLYWYRRVMGKEIKFLLHFVKESKQDESGMPNNRFLAERTGGTYSTLKVQPAELEDSGVYFCASSSRTGGNTEAFFGQGTRLTVV.

The chain is built from TRBV7-2 and TRBJ2-7, with 7 nucleotides matching TRBD1. V was pared by 3 bases and J by 3 bases, with 11 bases of the junction left unmatched. Germline-derived CDR1 and CDR2 are SGHTA and FQGNSA. CDR3 size: 16 residues. The CDR3 region is CASSFQGQTGIYEQYF. Here the CDR3 DNA reads TGTGCCAGCAGCTTCCAGGGACAGACAGGTATCTACGAGCAGTACTTC. The full variable domain, rest sourced from reference TRBV7-2 and TRBJ2-7, is GAGVSQSPSNKVTEKGKDVELRCDPISGHTALYWYRQSLGQGLEFLIYFQGNSAPDKSGLPSDRFSAERTGGSVSTLTIQRTQQEDSAVYLCASSFQGQTGIYEQYFGPGTRLTVT.

The rearrangement links TRBV5-4 to TRBJ1-2, with 9 bases lining up with TRBD1. Germline trimming cut 0 bases from V and 5 bases from J; bases unmatched to any gene: 5. CDR3 length: 15 residues. The germline V gene has CDR1 SGHNT and CDR2 YYREEE (reference sequence). CDR3 DNA sequence: TGTGCCAGCAGCTTGGACGAGGACAGGGGTTATGGCTACACCTTC. It encodes CASSLDEDRGYGYTF.

The gene calls are TRBV6-5 and TRBJ1-1; weak D call: TRBD1 (5 bases). With 2 bases removed from V and 5 bases from J, the gap between germline ends came to 15 bases. The CDR3 length is 15 residues. The germline V gene encodes CDR1 MNHEY and CDR2 SVGAGI. CDR3 bases: TGTGCCAGCAGTTACGGGTCCCCGGGGGGTACTGAAGCTTTCTTT. This codes for CASSYGSPGGTEAFF.

J is TRBJ2-2 and V is TRBV29-1; TRBD2 aligns across 12 bases. Per the germline V gene, CDR1 is SQVTM and CDR2 is ANQGSEA. The CDR3 extends over 15 amino acids. J gave up 6 bases and V 7 bases, and 9 bases lay outside the gene matches. This CDR3 reads CSAWGLAGGAGELFF. The CDR3 coding sequence is TGCAGCGCTTGGGGGCTAGCGGGGGGGGCCGGGGAGCTGTTTTTT.

The chain combines TRBV5-1 with TRBJ1-1; D is possibly TRBD1 (6 bases). Trimming stripped 1 base from V and 1 base from J, with 17 bases between. Germline V CDR1 and CDR2: SGHRS, YFSETQ. CDR3 length: 17 amino acids. The CDR3 spells CASSLTPVGGANTEAFF. DNA for the CDR3: TGCGCCAGCAGCTTGACCCCCGTGGGGGGGGCGAACACTGAAGCTTTCTTT.

The chain employs TRBV7-2 and TRBJ2-5, with TRBD2 identical over 13 bases. In germline, CDR1 is SGHTA, CDR2 FQGNSA. Losses at the gene ends were 5 bases for V and 4 bases for J; bases not matched to a gene: 4. The CDR3 length is 15 residues. CDR3 in DNA: TGTGCCAGCAGCCCCAGGACTAGCGGGGGAGAGACCCAGTACTTC. Translation: CASSPRTSGGETQYF.

This chain uses TRBV2 with TRBJ1-1; maybe TRBD1 (5 bases). Trimming took 7 bases from V and 4 from J, leaving 10 bases between them. Germline CDR1 reads SNHLY; CDR2 reads FYNNEI. The CDR3 length is 12 residues. CDR3 loop: CASTGIVTEAFF. The CDR3 bases are TGTGCCAGCACAGGGATAGTCACTGAAGCTTTCTTT.

The chain uses TRBV18 and TRBJ2-7; D is uncertain. Trimming left V 5 bases short and J 2 bases short, with 13 bases between. This CDR3 is built from 14 residues. From germline, CDR1 is KGHSH and CDR2 LQKENI. Here the CDR3 DNA reads TGTGCCAGCTCAGGGCCACCTCTTACCTACGAGCAGTACTTC. Translation gives CASSGPPLTYEQYF.

The chain couples TRBV6-5 to TRBJ1-3; 8 bases agree with TRBD1. The J segment lost 8 bases and the V segment lost 2 bases, leaving 8 bases of the junction unmatched. CDR1 is MNHEY and CDR2 is SVGAGI in the germline V gene. This CDR3 is 15 amino acids long. Here the CDR3 reads CASSYTPGGEYTIYF. CDR3 bases: TGTGCCAGCAGTTACACCCCAGGGGGCGAGTACACCATATATTTT.

V is TRBV18 and J is TRBJ2-1; 8 positions agree with TRBD2. This CDR3 has 13 residues. The germline gives CDR1 KGHSH, CDR2 LQKENI. V gave up 2 bases and J gave up 6 bases; unmatched junction bases: 0. The CDR3: CASSPTSGNEQFF. CDR3 DNA sequence: TGTGCCAGCTCACCAACTAGCGGCAATGAGCAGTTCTTC.

CDR3 region: CASSRDTYEQYF. The CDR3 nucleotides are TGTGCCAGCAGCCGAGACACCTACGAGCAGTACTTC. V usage is TRBV7-9 and J usage is TRBJ2-7; D call uncertain. The CDR3 length is 12 residues. Per germline, CDR1 SEHNR and CDR2 FQNEAQ (reference sequence). Trimming removed 5 bases from V and 2 bases from J, with 7 bases in between.

This rearrangement joins TRBV5-4 to TRBJ2-3; 8 nucleotides agree with TRBD2. Trimming removed 4 bases from V and 0 bases from J; junction bases left unmatched: 16. The germline V gene encodes CDR1 SGHNT and CDR2 YYREEE (reference sequence). The CDR3 has 19 residues. CDR3 sequence (DNA): TGTGCCAGCAGCCCGACGGGGGGGCGCCCCTTCGGAAGCACAGATACGCAGTATTTT. This codes for CASSPTGGRPFGSTDTQYF.

The chain is built from TRBV29-1 and TRBJ1-1; possible D gene TRBD1, 5 bases. The CDR3 totals 12 residues. Germline lookup yields CDR1 SQVTM and CDR2 ANQGSEA. V lost 7 bases, J lost 6 bases, and 15 bases lay in between. CDR3 sequence: CSGQGWESEAFF. The CDR3 nucleotides are TGCAGCGGTCAGGGATGGGAATCTGAAGCTTTCTTT.

This chain links TRBV29-1 with TRBJ2-1; D might be TRBD2 (6 bases). V was cut by 6 bases and J by 3 bases, with 18 bases left in between. The CDR3 has 15 amino acids. The germline gives CDR1 SQVTM, CDR2 ANQGSEA. The CDR3 DNA sequence: TGCAGCGTCCGGCCGGCGGGGAGAAACTACAATGAGCAGTTCTTC. Its protein is CSVRPAGRNYNEQFF.

The rearrangement joins TRBV29-1 to TRBJ1-4, with 7 bases lining up with TRBD1. The CDR3 consists of 12 residues. V was pared by 7 bases and J by 4 bases, with 3 bases of the junction left unmatched. CDR1 and CDR2 from the germline V gene are SQVTM and ANQGSEA. The CDR3, as DNA: TGCAGCGCTCAGGGGGTTAATGAAAAACTGTTTTTT. This encodes CSAQGVNEKLFF.

The chain employs TRBV19 and TRBJ1-2; D gene unclear. V lost 3 bases, J lost 8 bases, and 13 bases lay in between. This CDR3 spans 13 amino acids. Germline V gene data show CDR1 as LNHDA and CDR2 as SQIVND (reference sequence). The CDR3 loop is CASSIPGSRGYTF. For the CDR3, the DNA is TGTGCCAGTAGTATCCCGGGATCCAGGGGCTACACCTTC.

This chain connects TRBV18 to TRBJ2-2; D gene uncertain. Germline V CDR1 and CDR2: KGHSH, LQKENI. Trimming stripped 3 bases from V and 1 base from J, with 6 bases between. The CDR3 is 14 residues long. The CDR3 region has the DNA TGTGCCAGCTCACCGTCAGTGAACACCGGGGAGCTGTTTTTT. It codes for CASSPSVNTGELFF.

The V gene is TRBV7-2, the J gene TRBJ1-4; 7 nucleotides line up with TRBD1. The ends lost 3 bases at V and 8 bases at J; junction bases unmatched: 9. Germline assignment: CDR1 SGHTA and CDR2 FQGNSA. This CDR3 is built from 15 residues. The CDR3: CASSFYRDSEEKLFF. Here the CDR3 DNA reads TGTGCCAGCAGCTTTTACAGGGACAGCGAGGAAAAACTGTTTTTT.

The V and J genes are TRBV25-1 and TRBJ1-1; TRBD1 matches 9 bases. The germline gives CDR1 MGHDK, CDR2 SYGVNS. V gave up 4 bases and J gave up 3 bases; unmatched junction bases: 9. This CDR3 is 16 amino acids long. The CDR3 sequence is CASSGDRVWYDTEAFF. The CDR3 region has the DNA TGTGCCAGCAGTGGGGACAGGGTGTGGTACGACACTGAAGCTTTCTTT.

The V gene is TRBV18, the J gene TRBJ2-7; tentatively, D is TRBD2 (6 bases). Trimming stripped 3 bases from V and 2 bases from J, with 14 bases between. The CDR3 loop spans 15 amino acids. Germline V lookup: CDR1 KGHSH, CDR2 LQKENI. This chain's CDR3 is CASSPQRATAYEQYF. The CDR3 DNA follows: TGTGCCAGCTCACCTCAGCGGGCCACCGCCTACGAGCAGTACTTC.

The J gene is TRBJ2-3, the V gene TRBV9; unclear D gene. Germline CDR1 and CDR2: SGDLS and YYNGEE. This CDR3 has 13 amino acids. V was pared by 0 bases and J by 2 bases, with 4 bases between. The CDR3 DNA reads as TGTGCCAGCAGCGTAGCTGTCACAGATACGCAGTATTTT. Protein product: CASSVAVTDTQYF.

The chain links TRBV7-9 to TRBJ1-2; D is perhaps TRBD1 (6 bases). CDR3 length: 15 amino acids. V was cut by 4 bases and J by 0 bases, with 12 bases left in between. Germline V gives CDR1 SEHNR, CDR2 FQNEAQ (reference sequence). DNA for the CDR3: TGTGCCAGCAGCTCTCAGGGGAGGGCTAACTATGGCTACACCTTC. Translated: CASSSQGRANYGYTF.

The rearrangement uses TRBV5-1 and TRBJ1-3, with a weak D call TRBD1 (6 bases). V lost 4 bases and J 2 bases, leaving 13 bases between the germline ends. Germline CDR1 reads SGHRS; CDR2 reads YFSETQ. The CDR3 length is 15 residues. CDR3 protein: CASSLDTGTGNTIYF. CDR3 DNA sequence: TGCGCCAGCAGCCTAGACACAGGGACTGGAAACACCATATATTTT.

The chain links TRBV2 to TRBJ1-1; D not resolved. Germline V lookup: CDR1 SNHLY, CDR2 FYNNEI. The ends were cut back, 10 bases at V and 3 bases at J, with 12 bases in the middle. The length of the CDR3 is 12 residues. The CDR3 region is CATLDNHTEAFF. The CDR3 region has the DNA TGTGCCACCTTAGACAACCACACTGAAGCTTTCTTT.

The chain is built from TRBV10-3 and TRBJ2-1; D may be TRBD2 (5 bases). Trimming cost V 0 bases and J 5 bases, with 14 bases left between them. CDR1 and CDR2 (germline): ENHRY, SYGVKD. The length of the CDR3 is 16 residues. CDR3 region: CAISESSGITHNEQFF. The CDR3, as DNA: TGTGCCATCAGTGAGTCGTCCGGGATCACGCACAATGAGCAGTTCTTC.